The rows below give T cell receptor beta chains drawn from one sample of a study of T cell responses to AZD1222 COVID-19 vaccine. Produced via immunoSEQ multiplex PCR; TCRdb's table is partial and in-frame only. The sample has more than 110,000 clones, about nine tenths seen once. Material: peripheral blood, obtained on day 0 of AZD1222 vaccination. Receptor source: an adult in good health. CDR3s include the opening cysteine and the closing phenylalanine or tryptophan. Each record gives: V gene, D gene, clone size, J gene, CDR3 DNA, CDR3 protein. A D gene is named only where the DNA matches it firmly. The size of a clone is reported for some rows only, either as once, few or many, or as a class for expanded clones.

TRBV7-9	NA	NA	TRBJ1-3	TGTGCCAGCAGCACATCGACAGAAGTTGGAAACACCATATATTTT	CASSTSTEVGNTIYF
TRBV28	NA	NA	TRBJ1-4	TGTTCCAGCAGGAGCAATGAAAAACTGTTTTTT	CSSRSNEKLFF
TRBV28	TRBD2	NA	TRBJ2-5	TGTGCCAGCAGCTCTAGCGGGGGGTCGTACCAAGAGACCCAGTACTTC	CASSSSGGSYQETQYF
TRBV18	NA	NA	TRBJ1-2	TGTGCCAGCTCACCACCCGGACGCGGGACACTCTATGGCTACACCTTC	CASSPPGRGTLYGYTF
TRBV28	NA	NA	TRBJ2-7	TGTGCCAGCAGTCTCCCCGGTGGCGAGCAGTACTTC	CASSLPGGEQYF
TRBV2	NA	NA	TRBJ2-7	TGTGCCAGCAGTGAACTGAAGGGGCCCTACGAGCAGTACTTC	CASSELKGPYEQYF
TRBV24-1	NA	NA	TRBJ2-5	TGTGCCACCAGTGATCAGGAGGGCCCAAAAGAGACCCAGTACTTC	CATSDQEGPKETQYF
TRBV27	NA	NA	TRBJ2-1	TGTGCCAGCAGTTTGACTAGTGTCAATGAGCAGTTCTTC	CASSLTSVNEQFF
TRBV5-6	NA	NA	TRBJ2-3	TGTGCCAGCAGCCCGGACCCGACCGGGGATAATACGCAGTATTTT	CASSPDPTGDNTQYF
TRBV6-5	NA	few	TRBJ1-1	TGTGCCAGCACAGATCCCCGGGGAGCTTTCTTT	CASTDPRGAFF
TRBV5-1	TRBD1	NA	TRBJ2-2	TGCGCCAGCAGCTTAGTTTACGGGACAGAAGAGTTTAACACCGGGGAGCTGTTTTTT	CASSLVYGTEEFNTGELFF
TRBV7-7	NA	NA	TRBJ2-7	TGTGCTAGCAGCCCGGACGGTTACGAGCAGTACTTC	CASSPDGYEQYF
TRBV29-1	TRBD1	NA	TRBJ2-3	TGCAGCGTTGAAGGGACAGGGCCCACAGATACGCAGTATTTT	CSVEGTGPTDTQYF
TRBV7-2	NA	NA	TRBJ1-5	TGTGCCAGCAGCTTTCAGGCAACGAGCAATCAGCCCCAGCATTTT	CASSFQATSNQPQHF
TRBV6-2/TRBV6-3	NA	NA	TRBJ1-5	TGTGCCAGCAGTTGGGGAAATAGCAATCAGCCCCAGCATTTT	CASSWGNSNQPQHF
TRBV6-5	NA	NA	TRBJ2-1	TGTGCCAGCAGTTTGGGACAAGCCCCGTCCTACAATGAGCAGTTCTTC	CASSLGQAPSYNEQFF
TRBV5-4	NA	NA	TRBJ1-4	TGTGCCAGCAGCTTCGGGGGCTTGGGAACTAATGAAAAACTGTTTTTT	CASSFGGLGTNEKLFF
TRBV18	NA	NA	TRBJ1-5	TGTGCCAGCTCGGGCACGGGGGGACTCAATCAGCCCCAGCATTTT	CASSGTGGLNQPQHF
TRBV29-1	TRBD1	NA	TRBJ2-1	TGCAGCCCCGGGACAGAGTTTGAGCAGTTCTTC	CSPGTEFEQFF
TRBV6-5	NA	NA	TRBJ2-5	TGTGCCAGCAGTTTAAACAGATACCAAGAGACCCAGTACTTC	CASSLNRYQETQYF
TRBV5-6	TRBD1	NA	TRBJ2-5	TGTGCCAACTCCAGACAGGGTATCGAGACCCAGTACTTC	CANSRQGIETQYF
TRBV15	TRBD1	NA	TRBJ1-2	TGTGCCACCAGCAGAGATGCGAGACAGGGACATGGCTACACCTTC	CATSRDARQGHGYTF
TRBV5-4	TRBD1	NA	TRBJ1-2	TGTGCCAGCAGCTTCAATCGGGACAGTTTGCCCTATGGCTACACCTTC	CASSFNRDSLPYGYTF
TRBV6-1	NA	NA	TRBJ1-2	TGTGCCAGCAGTGAAGCAGGGGGAGATGGCTACACCTTC	CASSEAGGDGYTF
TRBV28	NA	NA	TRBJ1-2	TGTGCCAGCAGTTTATGGGGGGCGGGGGCCGAGGGAGGCTACACCTTC	CASSLWGAGAEGGYTF
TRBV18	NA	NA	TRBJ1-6	TGTGCCAGCTCACCGGACGGAAGTAATTCACCCCTCCACTTT	CASSPDGSNSPLHF
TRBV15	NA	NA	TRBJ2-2	TGTGCCACCAGCTTCCAACGAGGGCAGGGAGACACCGGGGAGCTGTTTTTT	CATSFQRGQGDTGELFF
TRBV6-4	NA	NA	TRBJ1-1	TGTGCCAGCAGTGTTTTCCCGGCAGAAAACACTGAAGCTTTCTTT	CASSVFPAENTEAFF
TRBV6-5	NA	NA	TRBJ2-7	TGTGCCAGCAACCCGGCAACCTCATCCTACGAGCAGTACTTC	CASNPATSSYEQYF